The 8 T cell receptor beta chains below come from one sample, sequenced in a study of T cell changes during pregnancy in multiple sclerosis. Only in-frame clones appear in the TCRdb table, and some are missing; sequencing was by immunoSEQ multiplex PCR. The table includes under 110,000 clones, about 91% detected once. The sample was peripheral blood, taken in the second trimester of pregnancy. All receptors come from a female donor with multiple sclerosis, enrolled in a pregnancy study.

This chain connects TRBV7-9 to TRBJ2-7, with 10 bases identical to TRBD1. CDR3 length equals 14 residues. J lost 7 bases, V lost 2 bases, and 5 bases had no gene match. The V gene's germline CDR1 is SEHNR and CDR2 FQNEAQ (reference sequence). The CDR3 loop is CASSLWDRGAEQYF. The CDR3 DNA is TGTGCCAGCAGCTTATGGGACAGGGGAGCAGAGCAGTACTTC.

V usage is TRBV6-1 and J usage is TRBJ1-1; D unresolved. This CDR3 has 10 residues. Looked up from germline, CDR1 is MNHNS and CDR2 is SASEGT. The germline V and J ends were trimmed by 4 bases and 10 bases, with 7 bases remaining between them. The CDR3 is CASSGEVAFF. The CDR3 bases are TGTGCCAGCAGTGGGGAGGTAGCTTTCTTT.

This chain connects TRBV5-1 to TRBJ1-1; TRBD1 aligns across 7 bases. This CDR3 is 12 amino acids long. The J segment lost 6 bases and the V segment lost 5 bases, leaving 4 bases of the junction unmatched. Germline values: CDR1 SGHRS, CDR2 YFSETQ. DNA for the CDR3: TGCGCCAGCAGTTTCGACAGGGCTGAAGCTTTCTTT. Its translation: CASSFDRAEAFF.

The chain combines TRBV2 with TRBJ2-7; 7 bases match TRBD1. Germline CDR1 SNHLY, CDR2 FYNNEI. CDR3 length: 14 amino acids. J was trimmed by 3 bases and V by 1 base; bases with no gene match: 3. The CDR3 sequence is CASSEGRGYYEQYF. The CDR3 nucleotides read TGTGCCAGCAGTGAAGGCAGGGGGTACTACGAGCAGTACTTC.

This chain links TRBV5-5 with TRBJ2-2; weak D call: TRBD1 (6 bases). This CDR3 spans 15 amino acids. Trimming shortened V by 2 bases and J by 4 bases, and 12 bases separated the two germline ends. CDR1 and CDR2 from the germline V gene are SGHKS and YYEKEE (reference sequence). CDR3 nucleotide sequence: TGTGCCAGCAGCTTCGACGGACAGTCCACCGGGGAGCTGTTTTTT. It is translated as CASSFDGQSTGELFF.

The chain has TRBV27 and TRBJ2-1; 7 nucleotides agree with TRBD1. Germline assignment: CDR1 MNHEY and CDR2 SMNVEV (reference sequence). J gave up 6 bases and V 5 bases, and 16 bases lay outside the gene matches. The CDR3 length is 17 residues. The CDR3 sequence is CASSPTADRVSGNEQFF. The CDR3 coding sequence is TGTGCCAGCAGTCCAACCGCTGACAGGGTGAGTGGCAATGAGCAGTTCTTC.

This clone has a single count. The chain has TRBV27 and TRBJ2-1; 9 positions agree with TRBD2. Unmatched junction bases numbered 6, after V lost 5 bases and J lost 4 bases. The CDR3 extends over 15 amino acids. Germline CDR1 is MNHEY and CDR2 is SMNVEV (reference sequence). The CDR3 nucleotides are TGTGCCAGCAGTAGGGGACTAGCCCCATACAATGAGCAGTTCTTC. Its protein is CASSRGLAPYNEQFF.

The chain couples TRBV18 to TRBJ1-3, with 9 nucleotides matching TRBD1. V lost 5 bases, J lost 4 bases, and 6 bases stayed unmatched. The CDR3 sequence is 15 residues long. Germline values: CDR1 KGHSH, CDR2 LQKENI. CDR3: CASSENRGPGNTIYF. The CDR3 nucleotides read TGTGCCAGCTCAGAGAACAGGGGGCCGGGAAACACCATATATTTT.